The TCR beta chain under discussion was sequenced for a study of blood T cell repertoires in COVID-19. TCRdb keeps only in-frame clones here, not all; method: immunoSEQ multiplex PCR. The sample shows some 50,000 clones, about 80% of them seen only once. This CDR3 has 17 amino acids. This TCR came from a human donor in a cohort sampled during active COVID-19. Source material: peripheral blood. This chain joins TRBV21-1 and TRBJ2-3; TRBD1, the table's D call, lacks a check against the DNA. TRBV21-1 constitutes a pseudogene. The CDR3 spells CASSPPQAYTLTDTQYF. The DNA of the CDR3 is TGTGCCAGCAGCCCCCCCCAGGCCTACACTCTCACAGATACGCAGTATTTT.